The entry below gives a single TCR beta chain sequence along with its context. At least ten counts were recorded for this clonotype. What this receptor recognizes is not known. Nothing much larger sits one base from this clone, and base qualities are not available. This entry is derived from a study of human T cells and chemical hapten exposure (dated by TCRdb to about 2021). Turning to the overall study: For sensitization, 2% DPC in acetone was applied to a roughly 2 cm by roughly 2 cm area of upper inner arm skin. Patients additionally received weekly therapeutic DPC doses to the scalp throughout the approximately 25-week study period. Patch tests used Finn chambers with 0.01% DPC on the upper back, scored after 6 days by International Contact Dermatitis Research Group standards. Alopecia areata with under or over 50% scalp involvement, alopecia totalis and alopecia universalis were represented in the patient cohort, which was mostly female. Libraries were combined into a pool for sequencing, and differences in TCR yield between samples came mainly from small differences in library volumes within the pool. This study followed changes in the peripheral blood TCR repertoire in vivo during primary and secondary sensitization of alopecia patients to the hapten diphenylcyclopropenone (DPC). Blood samples were taken from patients before sensitization (week 0) and at 2, 6 and about 24 weeks after DPC sensitization. Blood for TCR sequencing was provided by twenty-nine alopecia patients at one to four time points (pre-sensitization, 2, 6 and 24 weeks). What the research found in general, with its limitations: Repeated subsampling changed both the strength of the expansion versus patch-test correlation and the threshold at which that correlation became significant. No change with DPC sensitization was found in the number of TCRs above 1 in 1000 frequency, and no evidence of global repertoire structure alterations was found. Patch test score correlated positively with the number of PT1 expanded TCRs, reaching significance at thresholds 8, 16 and 32 but not at 4. Alopecia, a presumed autoimmune disease, was present in all patients, so the immune response of the patients might differ from that of healthy individuals. Expanded TCRs formed significantly more large CDR3 similarity clusters than pre-sensitization or healthy control sets, consistent with antigen-driven responses.

Library prep was done by RACE. Reads for this sample came from a NextSeq 500. Library preparation attached unique molecular identifiers to individual cDNA molecules for quantitative, reproducible TCR counting. From each blood RNA sample, both TCR alpha and TCR beta chains were sequenced. The source study handled its data this way. Samples had a median of roughly 99,000 TCRs, with a range from 23,224 to 690,600. The Decombinator software suite was used to annotate the V, J and CDR3 of the TCR reads. Every sample was subsampled to the same number of TCRs (28,000) for the PS versus PT1 abundance plots. TCRs were defined as expanded if absent before sensitization and observed at least eight times at the 2-week time point. TCRdb's own reprocessing of the public reads used fastp at Q25 and MiXCR and kept productive beta chains. Rows matching on CDR3 protein sequence are summarized as one entry with the most common DNA and genes. In this record, the V and J calls reflect TCRdb's handling and not the investigators' own analysis. This sample is represented by 100,000 or so distinct CDR3 sequences; approximately 9.9% of them were singletons. The biggest ten clones account for over 2% of the sample.

V gives up 7 bases and J gives up 8 bases, and the segment between their germline ends measures 23 bases. The CDR3 sequence holds 15 residues, the cysteine and phenylalanine included. This entry keeps only the CDR3 DNA: 45 bases, framed from base 1. The CDR1 and CDR2 encoded by the germline V gene are MNHEY and SVGAGI. In the paper's terms, the time point label means: patch test 2, 6 weeks after DPC sensitization. The treatment or condition label here, explained by the study, means: therapeutic diphenylcyclopropenone sensitization with weekly scalp DPC. At every patch-test visit, the blood draw took place before the patch test was put on. To be eligible, patients had to be aged 18 to 70, diagnosed with alopecia and judged suitable for DPC therapy, while pregnant patients were excluded. Total RNA was isolated from unfractionated whole blood collected in Tempus Blood RNA tubes.

This receptor was identified in a man between 40 and 49 years old with alopecia areata. Some clones in this sample may be carry-over from other donors' samples. The input for sequencing was whole blood, taken in connection with sensitization to the hapten diphenylcyclopropenone (DPC). The chain employs TRBV6-5 and TRBJ1-2, with the identity of the D gene unclear. The CDR3: CASTPLLGRGGGYTF. In nucleotides, the sequence is TGTGCCAGCACCCCCTTACTGGGCCGAGGAGGAGGCTACACCTTC.